This TCR beta chain was sequenced for a study of OX40 agonist ivuxolimab in advanced cancers. Data came from immunoSEQ multiplex PCR; TCRdb stores just in-frame clones and leaves some out. The table includes around 80,000 clones, over 85% detected once. CDR3 length: 14 amino acids. With 3 bases removed from V and 7 bases from J, the gap between germline ends came to 16 bases. Germline values: CDR1 SGHNT, CDR2 YENEEA. Sequencing used CD4+ or CD8+ T cells sorted from blood, obtained in a trial of the OX40 agonist ivuxolimab. This receptor was taken from an adult with an advanced solid tumor such as melanoma, head and neck, liver or kidney cancer. This chain uses TRBV11-3 with TRBJ2-7, with unresolved D. The CDR3 sequence is CASSFAARFGEQYF. CDR3 sequence (DNA): TGTGCCAGCAGCTTTGCGGCCCGGTTCGGGGAGCAGTACTTC.